The 19 T cell receptor beta chains reported below all come from one sample, sequenced in a study of blood T cell repertoires in COVID-19. Assay used: immunoSEQ multiplex PCR; TCRdb lists only in-frame clones, some missing. This sample has about 35,000 clones, with 75% to 90% found just once. Source material: peripheral blood. These receptor sequences come from a man between 60 and 75 years old with active or convalescent COVID-19.

The CDR3 DNA reads as TGTGCCAGCAGTCCGAGGACAGGGTCGAACACCGGGGAGCTGTTTTTT. It encodes CASSPRTGSNTGELFF. The rearrangement uses TRBV2 and TRBJ2-2; the match to TRBD1 covers 8 bases. V dropped 5 bases and J dropped 0; count of bases not matched to a gene: 5. The CDR3 is 16 amino acids. In germline, CDR1 is SNHLY, CDR2 FYNNEI.

The chain couples TRBV19 to TRBJ1-3, with D possibly TRBD1 on 6 matching bases. The CDR3 runs to 14 residues. Germline CDR1 reads LNHDA; CDR2 reads SQIVND (reference sequence). With 6 bases removed from V and 4 bases from J, the gap between germline ends came to 13 bases. The CDR3 nucleotides read TGTGCCAGTAGGGACAGAGGTAGAGGAAACACCATATATTTT. Translating it yields CASRDRGRGNTIYF.

This chain links TRBV2 with TRBJ2-5; TRBD2 aligns across 7 bases. This CDR3 is 15 amino acids long. Germline CDR1 SNHLY, CDR2 FYNNEI. J was trimmed by 1 base and V by 6 bases; bases with no gene match: 8. The CDR3 spells CASRKKAGSQETQYF. In DNA, the CDR3 is TGTGCCAGCAGAAAGAAAGCGGGGAGCCAAGAGACCCAGTACTTC.

The rearrangement uses TRBV7-2 and TRBJ1-1; D call uncertain. The germline V gene has CDR1 SGHTA and CDR2 FQGNSA. The CDR3 sequence is 13 residues long. Trimming pared 2 bases from V and 1 base from J, leaving 5 bases between. In DNA, the CDR3 is TGTGCCAGCAGCTTACGGAGGAACACTGAAGCTTTCTTT. Its protein is CASSLRRNTEAFF.

This chain links TRBV2 with TRBJ1-1, with unresolved D. Germline values: CDR1 SNHLY, CDR2 FYNNEI. This CDR3 is built from 13 residues. The V end was cut by 6 bases, the J end by 2 bases, with 10 bases between. The CDR3 region is CASRLRGNTEAFF. The CDR3 coding sequence is TGTGCCAGCAGGCTCCGGGGTAACACTGAAGCTTTCTTT.

The chain couples TRBV5-4 to TRBJ1-4; D remains unclear. Deletions cut 4 bases from V and 13 bases from J, with 14 bases between. The germline gives CDR1 SGHNT, CDR2 YYREEE (reference sequence). The CDR3 totals 12 residues. The CDR3 spells CASSIETGVLFF. The CDR3 DNA follows: TGTGCCAGCAGCATTGAGACCGGGGTACTGTTTTTT.

The gene calls are TRBV4-3 and TRBJ2-4, with 12 bases that match TRBD2. Germline CDR1 reads LGHNA; CDR2 reads YSLEER. This CDR3 has 17 residues. V was clipped by 1 base and J by 8 bases; unmatched bases: 9. The CDR3 here is CASSQGTSGKAVDIQYF. Here the CDR3 DNA reads TGCGCCAGCAGCCAAGGGACTAGCGGGAAAGCCGTAGACATTCAGTACTTC.

The chain uses TRBV5-1 and TRBJ1-2; D is unresolved. Germline-derived CDR1 and CDR2 are SGHRS and YFSETQ. V lost 1 base and J 4 bases, leaving 11 bases between the germline ends. This CDR3 region has 14 residues. The CDR3 coding sequence is TGCGCCAGCAGCTTGTCGGGTGTTAGCTATGGCTACACCTTC. Its translation is CASSLSGVSYGYTF.

V is TRBV9 and J is TRBJ1-3; no clear D gene. From germline, CDR1 is SGDLS and CDR2 YYNGEE. The CDR3 has 17 residues. Trimming stripped 0 bases from V and 1 base from J, with 14 bases between. This chain's CDR3 is CASSVESNRRSGNTIYF. For the CDR3, the DNA is TGTGCCAGCAGCGTAGAGTCTAATAGAAGATCTGGAAACACCATATATTTT.

The J gene is TRBJ2-5, the V gene TRBV13; 7 bases align to TRBD1. V shed 3 bases and J 2 bases; nucleotides not matched to a gene: 3. The length of the CDR3 is 14 residues. Germline V gene lookup returns CDR1 PRHDT and CDR2 FYEKMQ (reference sequence). CDR3 residues: CASSFGTVQETQYF. CDR3 coding DNA: TGTGCCAGCAGCTTCGGGACAGTACAAGAGACCCAGTACTTC.

CDR3 protein: CASSLIRGMNTGELFF. The CDR3 DNA follows: TGCGCCAGCAGCTTGATTCGGGGGATGAACACCGGGGAGCTGTTTTTT. The chain couples TRBV5-1 to TRBJ2-2, with D maybe TRBD2 (6 bases). The V gene lost 1 base and the J gene lost 1 base, with 11 bases spanning the gap. CDR1 and CDR2 from the germline V gene are SGHRS and YFSETQ. This CDR3 has 16 residues.

The chain is built from TRBV19 and TRBJ1-4; the D gene is possibly TRBD1 (5 bases). The germline V gene encodes CDR1 LNHDA and CDR2 SQIVND (reference sequence). This CDR3 has 16 amino acids. The germline V and J ends were trimmed by 1 base and 3 bases, with 12 bases remaining between them. In DNA, the CDR3 is TGTGCCAGTAGTATAGTTAACAGGAGACCTAATGAAAAACTGTTTTTT. Protein product: CASSIVNRRPNEKLFF.

J is TRBJ2-5 and V is TRBV4-1; D gene unclear. Per germline, CDR1 MGHRA and CDR2 YSYEKL. The CDR3 is 14 amino acids. V lost 1 base to trimming and J lost 2 bases, with 8 bases between them. In DNA, the CDR3 is TGCGCCAGCAGCCAAGGCAACAGACAAGAGACCCAGTACTTC. It is translated as CASSQGNRQETQYF.

V gene TRBV2 combines with J gene TRBJ1-2; D gene unclear. Looked up from germline, CDR1 is SNHLY and CDR2 is FYNNEI. The CDR3 has 14 residues. The V end lost 1 base, the J end lost 4 bases, and 10 bases lay between the germline ends. The CDR3 nucleotides are TGTGCCAGCAGTGAAGGACAAGGGAGCTATGGCTACACCTTC. Protein sequence: CASSEGQGSYGYTF.

The gene calls are TRBV28 and TRBJ1-5, with TRBD1 as a possible D gene (5 bases). Trimming cost V 6 bases and J 5 bases, with 20 bases left between them. The germline gives CDR1 MDHEN, CDR2 SYDVKM. The CDR3 is 16 residues long. The CDR3 region is CASSPMLGPGHQPQHF. As DNA, the CDR3 is TGTGCCAGCAGCCCCATGTTGGGGCCCGGTCATCAGCCCCAGCATTTT.

The rearrangement joins TRBV5-4 to TRBJ1-5; D ambiguous. CDR1 and CDR2 (germline): SGHNT, YYREEE (reference sequence). This CDR3 spans 13 amino acids. Trimming took off 0 bases at V and 6 bases at J, with 7 bases between the two ends. The CDR3 DNA is TGTGCCAGCAGCTTGGACTTTGGTCAGCCCCAGCATTTT. Translated: CASSLDFGQPQHF.

The J gene is TRBJ2-3, the V gene TRBV28; D ambiguous. V was pared by 6 bases and J by 3 bases, with 13 bases between. From germline, CDR1 is MDHEN and CDR2 SYDVKM. CDR3 length equals 14 residues. The CDR3 bases are TGTGCCAGCAGGGATAATCTAGAGACAGATACGCAGTATTTT. This codes for CASRDNLETDTQYF.

CDR3 in amino acids: CASSLGTRIPGELFF. CDR3 DNA: TGTGCCAGCAGCTTAGGGACTAGAATCCCCGGGGAGCTGTTTTTT. The rearrangement joins TRBV7-6 to TRBJ2-2, with 7 bases that match TRBD2. V dropped 1 base and J dropped 6; count of bases not matched to a gene: 5. The CDR3 extends over 15 amino acids. Germline values: CDR1 SGHVS, CDR2 FNYEAQ.

This sequence joins TRBV5-3 and TRBJ2-7; 12 nucleotides match TRBD1. TRBV5-3 is classed as an ORF, of uncertain function. CDR3 length: 18 amino acids. Trimming removed 4 bases from V and 4 bases from J; junction bases left unmatched: 15. In nucleotides, the CDR3 is TGTGCCAGAAGCCTTGATCGACTCCCGGGACAGGGGGCATACGAGCAGTACGTC. Protein: CARSLDRLPGQGAYEQYV.